This passage covers 10 T cell receptor beta chains from one sample sequenced in a study of T cells in Graves' hyperthyroidism and ophthalmopathy (dated by TCRdb to between 2019 and 2020). Preparation of the library involved multiplex PCR. TCRdb lists the instrument as Illumina HiSeq 2000. TCR beta CDR3 regions were amplified from RNA transcripts. For the first round of RT-PCR on the TCR CDR3, the HTBI primer set was used together with the Qiagen OneStep RT-PCR kit. TCRdb reprocessing: public reads trimmed at Q25 with fastp, clones called with MiXCR, in-frame beta chains kept. Each CDR3 protein appears once, grouped with its most common genes and DNA. Across this sample there are roughly 550,000 distinct CDR3 sequences, with more than 15% seen only once. The top ten clonotypes cover about 29% of the sample. The sample was blood. Receptors were obtained from a woman aged 25-40 years with Graves' ophthalmopathy.

The table lists this clonotype with a few counts. The V gene is TRBV7-3, the J gene TRBJ2-3, with a possible D match to TRBD2 (5 bases). V was cut by 3 bases and J by 4 bases, with 14 bases left in between. Germline V gene data show CDR1 as SGHTA and CDR2 as FQGTGA. This CDR3 comprises 15 residues. This CDR3 reads CASSFLGSRADTQYF. CDR3 nucleotide sequence: TGTGCCAGCAGCTTTTTGGGGAGTCGTGCAGATACGCAGTATTTT.

V is TRBV27 and J is TRBJ1-1; D may be TRBD1 (5 bases). CDR3 size: 14 residues. The germline gives CDR1 MNHEY, CDR2 SMNVEV (reference sequence). V lost 1 base to trimming and J lost 4 bases, with 10 bases between them. The CDR3 DNA sequence: TGTGCCAGCAGTTTATGGGTGGGGGTCACTGAAGCTTTCTTT. This translates into CASSLWVGVTEAFF.

This clonotype occurred many times. The chain links TRBV9 to TRBJ1-5, with D possibly TRBD1 on 5 matching bases. The CDR3 runs 16 residues. V was trimmed by 3 bases and J by 0 bases, leaving 13 bases between them. Germline lookup yields CDR1 SGDLS and CDR2 YYNGEE. CDR3: CASSGGGAYSNQPQHF. In DNA form, the CDR3 reads TGTGCCAGCAGCGGGGGCGGGGCATATAGCAATCAGCCCCAGCATTTT.

There are many counts of this clonotype. This chain connects TRBV20-1 to TRBJ2-3; weak D call: TRBD2 (6 bases). Germline V lookup: CDR1 DFQATT, CDR2 SNEGSKA (reference sequence). V was shortened by 4 bases and J by 2 bases, with 10 bases between the two germline ends. The CDR3 spans 13 residues. This CDR3 is CSAKIADTDTQYF. The DNA of the CDR3 is TGCAGTGCTAAGATAGCGGACACAGATACGCAGTATTTT.

This clonotype showed up many times. The genes are TRBV11-2 and TRBJ2-3; D is perhaps TRBD1 (6 bases). V dropped 0 bases and J dropped 3 bases, with 10 bases sitting between them. The germline V gene has CDR1 SGHAT and CDR2 FQNNGV. The CDR3 consists of 15 residues. For the CDR3, the DNA is TGTGCCAGCAGCTTAGATACAGGGATTACAGATACGCAGTATTTT. Translating it yields CASSLDTGITDTQYF.

This chain joins TRBV29-1 and TRBJ1-1, with 10 positions matching TRBD1. V lost 7 bases, J lost 4 bases, and 6 bases stayed unmatched. The CDR3 spans 13 residues. Germline CDR1 is SQVTM and CDR2 is ANQGSEA. CDR3 sequence reads: CSAWTGGITEAFF. CDR3 nucleotides: TGCAGCGCCTGGACAGGGGGAATCACTGAAGCTTTCTTT.

This clonotype was recorded many times. The chain joins TRBV9 to TRBJ2-7; D unresolved. Per the germline V gene, CDR1 is SGDLS and CDR2 is YYNGEE. Trimming left V 4 bases short and J 5 bases short, with 16 bases between. The CDR3 consists of 14 residues. Here the CDR3 reads CASSPWDGYHEQYF. The CDR3 coding sequence is TGTGCCAGCAGCCCCTGGGATGGGTACCACGAGCAGTACTTC.

This clonotype has ten or more counts. This chain uses TRBV20-1 with TRBJ2-7; TRBD1 might be the D (7 bases). Deletions cut 5 bases from V and 6 bases from J, with 23 bases between. The germline CDR1 and CDR2 sequences are DFQATT and SNEGSKA (reference sequence). The CDR3 runs to 15 residues. CDR3 residues: CSAGGGGTANGEQYF. The CDR3 coding sequence is TGCAGTGCTGGAGGAGGCGGGACAGCAAACGGCGAGCAGTACTTC.

This clonotype turned up a few times. The chain combines TRBV24-1 with TRBJ1-1; maybe TRBD1 (6 bases). Trimming stripped 4 bases from V and 1 base from J, with 21 bases between. This CDR3 contains 18 residues. Germline CDR1 is KGHDR and CDR2 is SFDVKD. The CDR3 nucleotides read TGTGCCACCAGTGACTCAAGGGGGTCTGACAGGCAGAACACTGAAGCTTTCTTT. It encodes CATSDSRGSDRQNTEAFF.

The rearrangement joins TRBV24-1 to TRBJ1-2; D gene unclear. The V gene lost 1 base and the J gene lost 6 bases, with 5 bases spanning the gap. The CDR3 runs to 12 residues. The germline gives CDR1 KGHDR, CDR2 SFDVKD. The CDR3 DNA follows: TGTGCCACCAGTGATTTCACTCATGGCTACACCTTC. Its protein product is CATSDFTHGYTF.